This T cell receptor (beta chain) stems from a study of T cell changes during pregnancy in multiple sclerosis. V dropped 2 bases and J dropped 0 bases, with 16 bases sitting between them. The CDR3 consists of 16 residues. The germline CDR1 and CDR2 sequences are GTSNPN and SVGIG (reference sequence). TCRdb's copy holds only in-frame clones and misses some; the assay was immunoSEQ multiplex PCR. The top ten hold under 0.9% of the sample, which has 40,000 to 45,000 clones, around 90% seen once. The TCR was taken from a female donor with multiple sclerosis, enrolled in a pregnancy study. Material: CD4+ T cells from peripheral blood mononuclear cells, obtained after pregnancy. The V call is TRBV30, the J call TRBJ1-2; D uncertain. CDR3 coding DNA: TGTGCCTGGAGTCTTCCCTACGAAATTCCTAACTATGGCTACACCTTC. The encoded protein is CAWSLPYEIPNYGYTF.